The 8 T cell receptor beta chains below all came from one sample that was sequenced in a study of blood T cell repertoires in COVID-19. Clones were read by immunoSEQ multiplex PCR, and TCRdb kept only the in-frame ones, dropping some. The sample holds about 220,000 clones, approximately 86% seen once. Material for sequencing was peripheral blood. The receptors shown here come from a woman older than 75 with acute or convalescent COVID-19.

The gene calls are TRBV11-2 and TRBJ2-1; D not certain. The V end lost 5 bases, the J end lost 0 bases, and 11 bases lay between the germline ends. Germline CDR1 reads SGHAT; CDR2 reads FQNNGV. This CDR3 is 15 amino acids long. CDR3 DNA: TGTGCCAGCAGCCCTGGTCCTAGCTCCTACAATGAGCAGTTCTTC. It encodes CASSPGPSSYNEQFF.

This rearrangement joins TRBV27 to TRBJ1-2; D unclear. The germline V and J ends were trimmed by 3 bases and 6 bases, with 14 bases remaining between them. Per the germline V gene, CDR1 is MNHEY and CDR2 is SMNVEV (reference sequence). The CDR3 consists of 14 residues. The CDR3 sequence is CASSLRPGYHGYTF. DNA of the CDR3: TGTGCCAGCAGTTTGCGGCCGGGGTACCATGGCTACACCTTC.

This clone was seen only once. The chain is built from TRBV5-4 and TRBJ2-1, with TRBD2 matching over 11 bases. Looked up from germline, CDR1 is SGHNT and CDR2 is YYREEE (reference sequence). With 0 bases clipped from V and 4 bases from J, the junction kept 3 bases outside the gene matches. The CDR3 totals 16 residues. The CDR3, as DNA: TGTGCCAGCAGCTTGGGGGGACTAGCGGCTTACAATGAGCAGTTCTTC. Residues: CASSLGGLAAYNEQFF. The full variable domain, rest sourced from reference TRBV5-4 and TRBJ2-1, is ETGVTQSPTHLIKTRGQQVTLRCSSQSGHNTVSWYQQALGQGPQFIFQYYREEENGRGNFPPRFSGLQFPNYSSELNVNALELDDSALYLCASSLGGLAAYNEQFFGPGTRLTVL.

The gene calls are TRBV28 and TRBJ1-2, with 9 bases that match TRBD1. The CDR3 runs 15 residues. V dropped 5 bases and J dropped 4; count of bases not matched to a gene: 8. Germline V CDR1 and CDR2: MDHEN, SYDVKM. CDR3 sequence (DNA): TGTGCCAGCAGTCCCCCCGGGACAGGGATCTATGGCTACACCTTC. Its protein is CASSPPGTGIYGYTF.

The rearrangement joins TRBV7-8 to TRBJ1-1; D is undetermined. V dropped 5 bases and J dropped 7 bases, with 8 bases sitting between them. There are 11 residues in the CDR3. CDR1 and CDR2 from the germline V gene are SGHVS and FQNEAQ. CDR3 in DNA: TGTGCCAGCAGCCTTAAACTTGAAGCTTTCTTT. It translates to CASSLKLEAFF.

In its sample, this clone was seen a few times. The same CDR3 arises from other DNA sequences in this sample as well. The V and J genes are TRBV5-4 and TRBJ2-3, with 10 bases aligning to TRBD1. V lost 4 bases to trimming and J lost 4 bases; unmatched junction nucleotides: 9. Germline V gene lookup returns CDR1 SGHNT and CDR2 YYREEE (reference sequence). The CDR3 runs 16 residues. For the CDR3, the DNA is TGTGCCAGCAGCCTCGCCCCGGGACAGGGGTCAGATACGCAGTATTTT. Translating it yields CASSLAPGQGSDTQYF.

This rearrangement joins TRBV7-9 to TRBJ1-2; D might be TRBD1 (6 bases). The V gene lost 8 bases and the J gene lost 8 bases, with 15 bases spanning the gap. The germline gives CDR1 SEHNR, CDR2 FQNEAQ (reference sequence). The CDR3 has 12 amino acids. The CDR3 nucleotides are TGTGCCAGCTTGAGACAGGTCGGCGGCTACACCTTC. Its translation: CASLRQVGGYTF.

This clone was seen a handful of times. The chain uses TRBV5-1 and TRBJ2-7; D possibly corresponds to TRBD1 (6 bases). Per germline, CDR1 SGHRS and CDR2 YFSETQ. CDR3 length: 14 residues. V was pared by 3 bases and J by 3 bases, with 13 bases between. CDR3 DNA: TGCGCCAGCAGCTCCGGGACAAGCTACTACGAGCAGTACTTC. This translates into CASSSGTSYYEQYF.